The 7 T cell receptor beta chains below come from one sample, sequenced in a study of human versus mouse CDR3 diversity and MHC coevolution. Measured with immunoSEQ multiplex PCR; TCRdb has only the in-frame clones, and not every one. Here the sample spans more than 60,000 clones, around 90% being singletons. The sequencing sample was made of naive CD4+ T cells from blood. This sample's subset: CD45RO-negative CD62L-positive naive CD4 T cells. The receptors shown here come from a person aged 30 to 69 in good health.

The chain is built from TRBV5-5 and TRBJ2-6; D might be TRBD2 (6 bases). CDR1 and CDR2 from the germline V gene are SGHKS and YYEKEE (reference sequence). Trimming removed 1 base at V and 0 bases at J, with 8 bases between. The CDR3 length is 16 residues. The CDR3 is CASSLTEGSGANVLTF. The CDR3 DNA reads TGTGCCAGCAGCTTGACGGAGGGCTCTGGGGCCAACGTCCTGACTTTC.

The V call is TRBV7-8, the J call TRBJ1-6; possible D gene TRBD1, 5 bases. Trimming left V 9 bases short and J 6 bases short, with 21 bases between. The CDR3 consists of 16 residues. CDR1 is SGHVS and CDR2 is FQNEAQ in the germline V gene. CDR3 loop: CARQQLSGTPNSPLHF. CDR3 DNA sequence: TGTGCCAGGCAGCAGCTTAGCGGGACCCCTAATTCACCCCTCCACTTT.

CDR3 amino acids: CASSSRANTGELFF. The CDR3 bases are TGTGCCAGCAGTTCCCGGGCGAACACCGGGGAGCTGTTTTTT. The rearrangement links TRBV25-1 to TRBJ2-2, with unresolved D. V lost 5 bases and J 0 bases, leaving 7 bases between the germline ends. The CDR3 runs 14 residues. CDR1 and CDR2 (germline): MGHDK, SYGVNS.

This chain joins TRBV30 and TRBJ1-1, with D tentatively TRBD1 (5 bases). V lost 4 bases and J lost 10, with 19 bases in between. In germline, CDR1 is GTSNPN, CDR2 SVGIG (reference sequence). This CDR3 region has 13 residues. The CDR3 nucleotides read TGTGCCTGGACGAGACGGGCGGGGGAGGTAGCTTTCTTT. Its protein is CAWTRRAGEVAFF. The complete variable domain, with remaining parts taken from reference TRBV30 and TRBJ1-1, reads SQTIHQWPATLVQPVGSPLSLECTVEGTSNPNLYWYRQAAGRGLQLLFYSVGIGQISSEVPQNLSASRPQDRQFILSSKKLLLSDSGFYLCAWTRRAGEVAFFGQGTRLTVV.

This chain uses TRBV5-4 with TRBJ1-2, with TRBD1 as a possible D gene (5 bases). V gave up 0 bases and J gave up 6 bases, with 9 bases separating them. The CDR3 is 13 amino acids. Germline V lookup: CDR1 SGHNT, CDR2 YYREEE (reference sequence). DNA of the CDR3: TGTGCCAGCAGCTTGGCTATAGGGGATGGCTACACCTTC. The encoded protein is CASSLAIGDGYTF.

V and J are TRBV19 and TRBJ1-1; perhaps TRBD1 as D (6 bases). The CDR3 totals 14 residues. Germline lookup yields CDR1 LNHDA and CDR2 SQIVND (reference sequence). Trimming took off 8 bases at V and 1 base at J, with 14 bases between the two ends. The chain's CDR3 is CASRPQGTNTEAFF. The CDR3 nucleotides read TGTGCCAGTCGGCCACAGGGCACGAACACTGAAGCTTTCTTT.

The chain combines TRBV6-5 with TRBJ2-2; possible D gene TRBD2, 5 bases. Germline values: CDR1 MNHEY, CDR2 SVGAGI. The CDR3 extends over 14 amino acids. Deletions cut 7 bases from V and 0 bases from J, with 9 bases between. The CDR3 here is CASTELANTGELFF. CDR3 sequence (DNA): TGTGCCAGCACCGAACTAGCGAACACCGGGGAGCTGTTTTTT.